One sample yielded the 10 T cell receptor beta chains listed below, sequenced in a study of blood T cell repertoires in COVID-19. Sequencing was performed with immunoSEQ multiplex PCR; in TCRdb, only in-frame clones are kept and a portion is missing. Of around 20,000 clones detected, just over 90% appear once; the ten largest clones hold around 8%. The sequenced material came from peripheral blood. These TCRs come from a human donor in a cohort sampled during active COVID-19.

This chain connects TRBV6-5 to TRBJ2-2, with 11 bases that match TRBD1. The CDR3 is 14 amino acids. The ends lost 6 bases at V and 4 bases at J; junction bases unmatched: 1. Germline CDR1 is MNHEY and CDR2 is SVGAGI. CDR3 nucleotide sequence: TGTGCCAGCAGGGGACAGGGGGGCACCGGGGAGCTGTTTTTT. It translates to CASRGQGGTGELFF.

The chain links TRBV5-6 to TRBJ1-5, with a possible D match to TRBD1 (6 bases). CDR3 length: 16 amino acids. V lost 2 bases and J lost 7, with 19 bases in between. Per the germline V gene, CDR1 is SGHDT and CDR2 is YYEEEE. The CDR3 nucleotides read TGTGCCAGCAGCTTAAGAGGGGAAGGGGGTATCCAGCCCCAGCATTTT. This translates into CASSLRGEGGIQPQHF.

This clone was recorded only once. The V and J genes are TRBV19 and TRBJ2-1; 7 nucleotides agree with TRBD2. The germline CDR1 and CDR2 sequences are LNHDA and SQIVND (reference sequence). CDR3 length: 16 amino acids. J lost 3 bases, V lost 4 bases, and 9 bases had no gene match. The CDR3, as DNA: TGTGCCAGTAGTAAGTTAGCTAGCGGAGTCTACAATGAGCAGTTCTTC. Protein product: CASSKLASGVYNEQFF. The full variable domain, rest sourced from reference TRBV19 and TRBJ2-1, is DGGITQSPKYLFRKEGQNVTLSCEQNLNHDAMYWYRQDPGQGLRLIYYSQIVNDFQKGDIAEGYSVSREKKESFPLTVTSAQKNPTAFYLCASSKLASGVYNEQFFGPGTRLTVL.

The chain links TRBV15 to TRBJ1-5; D not certain. Between the trimmed V and J ends, which lost 5 bases and 2 bases, there was a span of 10 bases. CDR1 LNHNV and CDR2 YYDKDF come from the germline V gene (reference sequence). This CDR3 is 14 amino acids long. This CDR3 reads CATSFDRGNQPQHF. The CDR3 nucleotides read TGTGCCACCAGCTTTGATCGAGGCAATCAGCCCCAGCATTTT.

J is TRBJ1-5 and V is TRBV6-5, with 9 bases that match TRBD1. The CDR3 runs to 13 residues. V dropped 8 bases and J dropped 1; count of bases not matched to a gene: 0. Germline-derived CDR1 and CDR2 are MNHEY and SVGAGI. CDR3 in amino acids: CASGTGSNQPQHF. The CDR3 DNA reads TGTGCCAGCGGGACAGGGAGCAATCAGCCCCAGCATTTT.

CDR3 in amino acids: CASSEWQGGQPQHF. The CDR3 DNA sequence: TGTGCCAGCAGTGAATGGCAGGGGGGTCAGCCCCAGCATTTT. The rearrangement links TRBV2 to TRBJ1-5, with 7 bases fitting TRBD1. The CDR3 extends over 14 amino acids. With 2 bases clipped from V and 6 bases from J, the junction kept 4 bases outside the gene matches. CDR1 is SNHLY, CDR2 FYNNEI, per germline. The full variable domain, its missing parts supplied by reference TRBV2 and TRBJ1-5, is EPEVTQTPSHQVTQMGQEVILRCVPISNHLYFYWYRQILGQKVEFLVSFYNNEISEKSEIFDDQFSVERPDGSNFTLKIRSTKLEDSAMYFCASSEWQGGQPQHFGDGTRLSIL.

The chain couples TRBV6-6 to TRBJ1-1; tentatively, D is TRBD1 (5 bases). The CDR3 has 13 residues. The V end was cut by 6 bases, the J end by 2 bases, with 10 bases between. The germline V gene encodes CDR1 MNHNY and CDR2 SVGAGI (reference sequence). DNA for the CDR3: TGTGCCAGCAGCCGTGACAGTAACACTGAAGCTTTCTTT. This codes for CASSRDSNTEAFF.

The rearrangement links TRBV5-1 to TRBJ2-2; 8 bases match TRBD2. Germline CDR1 SGHRS, CDR2 YFSETQ. This CDR3 has 15 amino acids. The V gene end was trimmed by 2 bases and the J gene end by 0 bases; junction bases not matched to a gene: 0. The CDR3 here is CASSFSGANTGELFF. CDR3 nucleotide sequence: TGCGCCAGCAGCTTTAGCGGGGCGAACACCGGGGAGCTGTTTTTT.

V gene TRBV24-1 combines with J gene TRBJ2-2; TRBD1 is a possible D gene (5 bases). Trimming removed 3 bases from V and 0 bases from J, with 16 bases in between. There are 18 residues in the CDR3. Looked up from germline, CDR1 is KGHDR and CDR2 is SFDVKD. The chain's CDR3 is CATSDPALAGSNTGELFF. For the CDR3, the DNA is TGTGCCACCAGTGATCCCGCCCTGGCAGGGTCGAACACCGGGGAGCTGTTTTTT.

The chain joins TRBV5-6 to TRBJ1-1, with TRBD1 identical over 9 bases. This CDR3 region has 16 residues. V shed 4 bases, J shed 6 bases, and the junction held 13 bases outside the gene matches. Germline lookup yields CDR1 SGHDT and CDR2 YYEEEE. DNA for the CDR3: TGTGCCAGCAGCCCTTCCTGGACAGGGGCGTCCTCTGAAGCTTTCTTT. This codes for CASSPSWTGASSEAFF.